A single sample gave rise to the 18 T cell receptor beta chains below, sequenced in a study of T cells after yellow fever vaccination. TCRdb redid the calling of the 5' RACE reads with MiXCR, one entry per CDR3 protein. The sample gives hundreds of thousands of distinct CDR3 sequences, 9% to 15% of which show up once; more than 12% is in the top ten. Sequencing used PBMCs, obtained on the day of the yellow fever booster vaccination. These receptors originate from a man aged 25-45 years who received the YFV17D yellow fever vaccine.

The V gene is TRBV6-2 or TRBV6-3, the J gene TRBJ2-7, with D perhaps assigned TRBD1 or TRBD2 (5 bases each). Germline lookup yields CDR1 MNHEY and CDR2 SVGEGT. V lost 5 bases, J lost 7 bases, and 24 bases lay in between. This CDR3 has 16 residues. In nucleotides, the CDR3 is TGTGCCAGCAGTCTGCCGATTGGACGGCCCGAGGGGGAGCAGTACTTC. This gives the protein CASSLPIGRPEGEQYF.

In its sample, this clonotype was seen a few times. CDR3 sequence: CASSRGQLPDATNEKLFF. The CDR3 DNA follows: TGTGCCAGCAGCAGGGGACAGCTCCCCGATGCAACTAATGAAAAACTGTTTTTT. V is TRBV11-1 and J is TRBJ1-4, with 7 positions matching TRBD1. Germline CDR1 SGHAT, CDR2 FQDESV (reference sequence). V was pared by 5 bases and J by 0 bases, with 12 bases of the junction left unmatched. This CDR3 comprises 18 residues.

The chain combines TRBV27 with TRBJ2-3, with D possibly TRBD2 on 6 matching bases. CDR1 is MNHEY and CDR2 is SMNVEV in the germline V gene (reference sequence). V was shortened by 8 bases and J by 1 base, with 10 bases between the two germline ends. The CDR3 runs 13 residues. The CDR3 here is CASFERGTDTQYF. CDR3 DNA: TGTGCCAGCTTCGAGCGGGGCACAGATACGCAGTATTTT.

The chain couples TRBV7-9 to TRBJ1-5; D remains ambiguous. Germline V lookup: CDR1 SEHNR, CDR2 FQNEAQ (reference sequence). This CDR3 is built from 12 residues. Trimming took 7 bases from V and 5 from J, leaving 9 bases between them. In DNA, the CDR3 is TGTGCCAGCACCTTTGGGGATCAGCCCCAGCATTTT. Protein: CASTFGDQPQHF.

This clonotype has at least ten counts. The chain combines TRBV20-1 with TRBJ1-1; no reliable D call. Trimming left V 6 bases short and J 1 base short, with 15 bases between. The CDR3 totals 14 residues. The germline V gene has CDR1 DFQATT and CDR2 SNEGSKA (reference sequence). The CDR3 bases are TGCAGTGCCCCCGGCGGGCCTCGGAACACTGAAGCTTTCTTT. This translates into CSAPGGPRNTEAFF.

CDR3 protein: CASNTDPLQETQYF. In DNA, the CDR3 is TGTGCCAGCAACACGGACCCCCTCCAAGAGACCCAGTACTTC. This rearrangement joins TRBV6-1 to TRBJ2-5; unclear D gene. CDR1 and CDR2 (germline): MNHNS, SASEGT. The CDR3 sequence is 14 residues long. V lost 7 bases to trimming and J lost 1 base, with 13 bases between them.

This clonotype was counted a few times. The chain carries TRBV7-9 and TRBJ1-2; D is undetermined. Germline V CDR1 and CDR2: SEHNR, FQNEAQ (reference sequence). The CDR3 is made up of 12 amino acids. Trimming stripped 2 bases from V and 12 bases from J, with 13 bases between. The CDR3, as DNA: TGTGCCAGCAGCTTATTGGGCACCAGGAACACCTTC. Its translation is CASSLLGTRNTF.

The J gene is TRBJ2-1, the V gene TRBV19; a weak D match, TRBD1 (6 bases). The CDR3 runs 12 residues. CDR1 LNHDA and CDR2 SQIVND come from the germline V gene (reference sequence). Trimming shortened V by 6 bases and J by 7 bases, and 10 bases separated the two germline ends. CDR3 nucleotide sequence: TGTGCCAGTAGGAAACAGGGAAATGAGCAGTTCTTC. Translation gives CASRKQGNEQFF.

A few counts support this clonotype. V and J are TRBV27 and TRBJ1-5; a possible D gene is TRBD1 (6 bases). Per the germline V gene, CDR1 is MNHEY and CDR2 is SMNVEV (reference sequence). Trimming cost V 3 bases and J 0 bases, with 15 bases left between them. The CDR3 length is 17 residues. CDR3 coding DNA: TGTGCCAGCAGTTTTGGGGGGGGCCCGTATAGCAATCAGCCCCAGCATTTT. This encodes CASSFGGGPYSNQPQHF.

This clonotype was counted a few times. In nucleotides, the CDR3 is TGTGCCAGCTCACAGGGACAGGGTCCTCGAGGCTACACCTTC. It is translated as CASSQGQGPRGYTF. V is TRBV18 and J is TRBJ1-2; 9 nucleotides agree with TRBD1. CDR3 length: 14 residues. The junction had 8 bases not matched to a gene; V was cut back by 4 bases and J by 8 bases. Germline V lookup: CDR1 KGHSH, CDR2 LQKENI.

In this sample, this clonotype turned up a few times. The chain joins TRBV4-3 to TRBJ2-3; D possibly corresponds to TRBD2 (6 bases). Trimming left V 2 bases short and J 3 bases short, with 12 bases between. Germline CDR1 is LGHNA and CDR2 is YSLEER. This CDR3 contains 15 residues. CDR3 in DNA: TGCGCCAGCAGCCAATCAGGGACTGCTACAGATACGCAGTATTTT. Translated: CASSQSGTATDTQYF.

This sequence joins TRBV7-9 and TRBJ2-3; unclear D gene. Germline V lookup: CDR1 SEHNR, CDR2 FQNEAQ (reference sequence). The CDR3 is made up of 13 amino acids. V lost 1 base and J lost 7, with 9 bases in between. The CDR3 sequence: CASSLGQRYTQYF. CDR3 coding DNA: TGTGCCAGCAGCTTAGGTCAGCGTTATACGCAGTATTTT.

As DNA, the CDR3 is TGCAGTGCTAGAGGGGTGGCCGTCGAGCAGTACTTC. It codes for CSARGVAVEQYF. The chain is built from TRBV20-1 and TRBJ2-7, with no clear D. Trimming pared 1 base from V and 6 bases from J, leaving 10 bases between. Germline CDR1 DFQATT, CDR2 SNEGSKA (reference sequence). This CDR3 has 12 amino acids.

This clonotype was detected many times. This rearrangement joins TRBV12-3 or TRBV12-4 to TRBJ2-5; 7 bases map to TRBD2. The V gene end was trimmed by 3 bases and the J gene end by 2 bases; junction bases not matched to a gene: 3. There are 14 residues in the CDR3. CDR3 amino acids: CASSFLAAQETQYF. Written as DNA, the CDR3 is TGTGCCAGCAGTTTCCTAGCGGCGCAAGAGACCCAGTACTTC.

This clonotype came up a few times. The J gene is TRBJ1-5, the V gene TRBV20-1; D unresolved. This CDR3 has 13 amino acids. The germline V gene has CDR1 DFQATT and CDR2 SNEGSKA (reference sequence). Trimming took 1 base from V and 5 from J, leaving 9 bases between them. In DNA form, the CDR3 reads TGCAGTGCTAGAGGCGGAGCCCATCAGCCCCAGCATTTT. As protein: CSARGGAHQPQHF.

This clonotype was recorded many times. V and J are TRBV7-9 and TRBJ2-1; D remains unclear. The CDR3 consists of 13 residues. V lost 5 bases to trimming and J lost 6 bases, with 11 bases between them. The V gene's germline CDR1 is SEHNR and CDR2 FQNEAQ (reference sequence). The DNA for the CDR3 is TGTGCCAGCAGCCCAACTTCTATCAATGAGCAGTTCTTC. Its translation is CASSPTSINEQFF.

This clonotype appeared many times. V gene TRBV10-3 combines with J gene TRBJ2-3, with D tentatively TRBD1 (6 bases). The CDR3 is made up of 14 amino acids. Germline CDR1 ENHRY, CDR2 SYGVKD. Trimming pared 7 bases from V and 2 bases from J, leaving 13 bases between. The CDR3 coding sequence is TGTGCCATCATGAGCTCAGGGGACACAGATACGCAGTATTTT. As protein: CAIMSSGDTDTQYF.

The rearrangement links TRBV7-2 to TRBJ2-1; tentatively, D is TRBD2 (5 bases). V was clipped by 0 bases and J by 2 bases, with 8 bases between them. Germline V CDR1 and CDR2: SGHTA, FQGNSA. This CDR3 comprises 15 residues. As DNA, the CDR3 is TGTGCCAGCAGCTTAGCGTTTAGCGCCTACAATGAGCAGTTCTTC. Its translation is CASSLAFSAYNEQFF.